The source of this T cell receptor (beta chain) is a study of regulatory T cells in long-lasting Graves disease. Stated time point: persistent/refractory GD, antithyroid drugs over 5 years with positive TRAb. Generation of the TCR library employed RNA extracted from PBMCs. HTBI primers from iRepertoire and Arm-PCR of CDR3 regions yielded the TCR beta libraries. TCRdb passed the multiplex PCR reads through MiXCR, listing each CDR3 protein once. The sample lists around 430,000 distinct CDR3 sequences; less than 25% were seen once. About this clonotype itself: Its cognate antigen is unknown.

Study-level points and caveats: Persistent disease samples used TRBV28, TRBJ1-2 and TRBJ2-5 preferentially.

V was clipped by 5 bases and J by 6 bases; unmatched bases: 9. Germline V CDR1 and CDR2: SEHNR, FQNEAQ (reference sequence). CDR3 size: 16 residues. The sequencing here drew on peripheral blood mononuclear cells (PBMCs), taken when the disease was refractory, from a patient treated with antithyroid drugs. This receptor was obtained from a female donor with Graves disease. The V call is TRBV7-9, the J call TRBJ2-2; the match to TRBD1 covers 10 bases. CDR3 nucleotides: TGTGCCAGCAGCATCTTTGGACAGGGGGGTGCCGGGGAGCTGTTTTTT. Translation: CASSIFGQGGAGELFF.